This T cell receptor (beta chain) comes out of a study of T cells in localized non-small cell lung cancer. Study outcomes and limitations: Tumor showed lower T cell clonality than uninvolved adjacent lung, where it was highest. The tumor had only one region sequenced, so heterogeneity remains possible.

The repertoire was sequenced with immunoSEQ multiplex PCR; TCRdb's copy has only in-frame clones and lacks some. Of about 29,000 clones in the sample, 80% to 90% are singletons; the top ten hold around 10%. On this clone itself: The antigen is not known.

Germline V gives CDR1 LGHNA, CDR2 YSLEER. The V end lost 0 bases, the J end lost 0 bases, and 9 bases lay between the germline ends. This CDR3 has 17 amino acids. The source was peripheral blood, collected before any cancer treatment. The sequence came from a woman aged 40 to 75 with stage I lung adenocarcinoma. V gene TRBV4-3 combines with J gene TRBJ1-6; the D is unclear. Written as DNA, the CDR3 is TGCGCCAGCAGCCAAGATCTGGGTAACTCCTATAATTCACCCCTCCACTTT. It specifies CASSQDLGNSYNSPLHF.